These 2 T cell receptor beta chains were sequenced from one sample in a study of blood T cells in healthy people across ages (dated by TCRdb to 2013 to 2016). The library was generated by 5' RACE. The sample was run on an Illumina HiSeq 2500. The second PCR ran for about 7 to 11 cycles and used a J-beta primer mix along with a sample-barcoded 5' primer. TCRdb took the public reads, trimmed them with fastp at Q25, ran MiXCR for clone calling and kept in-frame beta chains. Entries are consolidated by CDR3 protein sequence, retaining the most common genes and DNA. The sample records 850,000 to 1,000,000 distinct CDR3 sequences, under 50% of which are singletons. The ten top clones hold 13% of the sample. Source material: blood. The origin of the receptors is a man aged 25-45 years in good health.

This clonotype was seen many times. The chain uses TRBV20-1 and TRBJ1-1; TRBD1 matches 8 bases. From germline, CDR1 is DFQATT and CDR2 SNEGSKA (reference sequence). The V and J ends lost 3 bases and 10 bases, in that order; junction bases with no gene match: 13. The CDR3 is 14 residues long. The CDR3 DNA reads TGCAGTGCTAGCAGTACCGACAGGGGAATAGGAGCTTTCTTT. It yields the protein CSASSTDRGIGAFF.

CDR3 region: CAISDLFVKAYTDTQYF. The CDR3 DNA is TGTGCCATCAGTGATTTGTTTGTTAAGGCCTACACAGATACGCAGTATTTT. The V gene is TRBV10-3, the J gene TRBJ2-3; D is undetermined. This CDR3 region has 17 residues. Per germline, CDR1 ENHRY and CDR2 SYGVKD. V lost 3 bases, J lost 2 bases, and 18 bases lay in between.